This T cell receptor (beta chain) was recovered during a study of vaccination and CD4 T cells after COVID-19. Across the whole study: In the convalescent cohort, there were six males and four females, two of them Hispanic. Each of the control cultures got a CEFX pool, an HIV-1 Nef pool, or no peptide.

The CDR3 is 14 amino acids. Per the germline V gene, CDR1 is SGHVS and CDR2 is FQNEAQ. Trimming cost V 3 bases and J 4 bases; bases outside gene matches: 3. Treatment given: approximately nine-day PBMC culture with coronavirus spike peptide pools or control peptides (ViraFEST assay). Roughly 2.1 million PBMCs went into each well for culture with approximately 9.4 IU/ml IL-2 and about 10 ug/ml peptide pools. Sequenced with the Oncomine TCR Beta short-read assay was DNA taken from cultured CD4+ T cells. MiXCR, applied by TCRdb to the PCR reads, yields one record per CDR3 protein. Of about 12,000 distinct CDR3 sequences listed, around 48% are singletons. As regards this clonotype: Its antigen is undetermined.

The chain has TRBV7-8 and TRBJ1-3; 7 bases align to TRBD1. Sequenced: CD4+ T cells from blood, cultured in vitro. The clonotype comes from a human donor who had recovered from COVID-19. CDR3 loop: CASSLTGRGNTIYF. For the CDR3, the DNA is TGTGCCAGCAGCTTGACAGGGAGGGGAAACACCATATATTTT.